A single sample gave rise to the 22 T cell receptor beta chains below, sequenced in a study of cytomegalovirus exposure and HLA in healthy donors. A multiplex PCR was run with 60 Vbeta primers and 13 Jbeta primers. Sequencing used immunoSEQ multiplex PCR; TCRdb keeps in-frame clones, though not all of them. The sample includes roughly 200,000 clones. The source material was PBMCs. These receptors were taken from a girl aged 2 to 9 in good health and CMV-seropositive.

The genes are TRBV29-1 and TRBJ2-5; maybe TRBD1 (7 bases). The V and J ends lost 4 bases and 9 bases respectively, with 27 bases between them. The CDR3 spans 16 residues. Looked up from germline, CDR1 is SQVTM and CDR2 is ANQGSEA. The CDR3 sequence: CSVGEAGTGVSVAQYF. The CDR3 DNA is TGCAGCGTTGGGGAGGCCGGCACAGGGGTATCCGTGGCCCAGTACTTC.

The CDR3 DNA follows: TGCGCCAGCAGCCAAGAGGAGAGGGACTCCGGCGGCTATGGCTACACCTTC. Its protein is CASSQEERDSGGYGYTF. The gene calls are TRBV4-1 and TRBJ1-2, with D possibly matching TRBD1 (5 bases). Germline-derived CDR1 and CDR2 are MGHRA and YSYEKL. This CDR3 comprises 17 residues. Between the trimmed V and J ends, which lost 0 bases and 4 bases, there was a span of 18 bases.

The chain joins TRBV6-5 to TRBJ1-6; no definite D call. This CDR3 has 15 amino acids. Germline lookup yields CDR1 MNHEY and CDR2 SVGAGI. V was cut by 0 bases and J by 5 bases, with 8 bases left in between. This CDR3 is CASSYSTGNNSPLHF. The CDR3 DNA sequence: TGTGCCAGCAGTTACTCTACGGGGAATAATTCACCCCTCCACTTT.

The CDR3 sequence is CASSLKDGVVAEETQYF. The CDR3, as DNA: TGCGCCAGCAGCTTGAAGGACGGGGTGGTAGCGGAAGAGACCCAGTACTTC. The chain recombines TRBV5-1 with TRBJ2-5, with a tentative D call TRBD2 (6 bases). CDR3 size: 17 residues. CDR1 is SGHRS, CDR2 YFSETQ, per germline. Trimming removed 1 base from V and 3 bases from J, with 19 bases in between.

The V gene is TRBV14, the J gene TRBJ2-2; 14 nucleotides agree with TRBD2. This CDR3 is built from 21 residues. V shed 0 bases and J 2 bases; nucleotides not matched to a gene: 11. CDR1 is SGHDN and CDR2 is FVKESK in the germline V gene. CDR3 in DNA: TGTGCCAGCAGCCAAGAAGAGGGCCACGGACTAGCGGGAGGTAACACCGGGGAGCTGTTTTTT. This translates into CASSQEEGHGLAGGNTGELFF.

V gene TRBV5-1 combines with J gene TRBJ2-1, with no clear D. The CDR3 covers 16 residues. The V and J ends lost 0 bases and 0 bases respectively, with 10 bases between them. In germline, CDR1 is SGHRS, CDR2 YFSETQ. CDR3 region: CASSLEPPSSYNEQFF. For the CDR3, the DNA is TGCGCCAGCAGCTTGGAGCCCCCGAGCTCCTACAATGAGCAGTTCTTC. Full variable domain (remainder filled in from reference TRBV5-1 and TRBJ2-1): KAGVTQTPRYLIKTRGQQVTLSCSPISGHRSVSWYQQTPGQGLQFLFEYFSETQRNKGNFPGRFSGRQFSNSRSEMNVSTLELGDSALYLCASSLEPPSSYNEQFFGPGTRLTVL.

The chain joins TRBV5-1 to TRBJ2-7; D uncertain. The CDR3 runs 18 residues. Deletions cut 4 bases from V and 3 bases from J, with 26 bases between. CDR1 is SGHRS, CDR2 YFSETQ, per germline. The CDR3 loop reads CASSPNRLSVPRGYEQYF. The CDR3, as DNA: TGCGCCAGCAGCCCCAATCGGTTGTCGGTTCCAAGAGGCTACGAGCAGTACTTC.

The V and J genes are TRBV7-9 and TRBJ2-1; no clear D gene. The V gene lost 2 bases and the J gene lost 0 bases, with 8 bases spanning the gap. This CDR3 has 15 residues. Per the germline V gene, CDR1 is SEHNR and CDR2 is FQNEAQ (reference sequence). Written as DNA, the CDR3 is TGTGCCAGCAGCTTATCAGAAAGCTCCTACAATGAGCAGTTCTTC. It translates to CASSLSESSYNEQFF.

This chain connects TRBV11-2 to TRBJ1-2, with TRBD1 matching 9 bases. The germline gives CDR1 SGHAT, CDR2 FQNNGV. The CDR3 contains 14 residues. V shed 5 bases and J 4 bases; nucleotides not matched to a gene: 5. CDR3 sequence (DNA): TGTGCCAGCAGCGGAACGACAGGGGGCTATGGCTACACCTTC. Its protein product is CASSGTTGGYGYTF.

The V and J genes are TRBV6-1 and TRBJ2-4; 8 bases line up with TRBD2. CDR1 and CDR2 (germline): MNHNS, SASEGT. V gave up 2 bases and J gave up 0 bases; unmatched junction bases: 12. This CDR3 has 19 amino acids. The CDR3, as DNA: TGTGCCAGCAGTGAATTCGGGGGGGCGGGGGACCTAGCCAAAAACATTCAGTACTTC. It specifies CASSEFGGAGDLAKNIQYF.

The V gene is TRBV29-1, the J gene TRBJ2-7; a weak D match, TRBD1 (6 bases). The CDR3 consists of 11 residues. Germline V lookup: CDR1 SQVTM, CDR2 ANQGSEA. V lost 6 bases to trimming and J lost 5 bases, with 11 bases between them. This chain's CDR3 is CSVAGVHEQYF. CDR3 DNA sequence: TGCAGCGTGGCAGGGGTCCACGAGCAGTACTTC.

The chain has TRBV10-1 and TRBJ2-5; D might be TRBD2 (6 bases). Germline loops: CDR1 WNHNN, CDR2 SYGVQD (reference sequence). The CDR3 has 14 residues. V lost 4 bases to trimming and J lost 4 bases, with 13 bases between them. The CDR3 is CASSVGGLGETQYF. The CDR3 DNA sequence: TGCGCCAGCAGTGTTGGGGGGTTAGGAGAGACCCAGTACTTC.

The CDR3 sequence is CASSSGSGYEQYF. The CDR3, as DNA: TGCGCCAGCAGTAGCGGGAGCGGGTACGAGCAGTACTTC. V is TRBV10-1 and J is TRBJ2-7; 8 positions agree with TRBD2. CDR1 and CDR2 (germline): WNHNN, SYGVQD (reference sequence). J gave up 4 bases and V 5 bases, and 4 bases lay outside the gene matches. The CDR3 covers 13 residues.

This chain connects TRBV5-1 to TRBJ2-1; tentative D call: TRBD2 (7 bases). Deletions cut 3 bases from V and 7 bases from J, with 14 bases between. Germline values: CDR1 SGHRS, CDR2 YFSETQ. This CDR3 is 14 amino acids long. CDR3 amino acids: CASSWGGALNEQFF. Here the CDR3 DNA reads TGCGCCAGCAGCTGGGGGGGGGCCCTTAATGAGCAGTTCTTC.

The chain couples TRBV4-2 to TRBJ1-1; perhaps TRBD1 as D (6 bases). This CDR3 contains 15 residues. Trimming took 2 bases from V and 6 from J, leaving 16 bases between them. CDR1 and CDR2 from the germline V gene are LGHNA and YNFKEQ. The CDR3 reads CASSQISGEKAEAFF. The DNA for the CDR3 is TGTGCCAGCAGCCAAATCTCAGGGGAAAAGGCTGAAGCTTTCTTT.

This CDR3 is CASSKTSGMVLAKNIQYF. The CDR3 DNA is TGTGCCAGCAGCAAGACTAGCGGGATGGTACTAGCCAAAAACATTCAGTACTTC. This chain uses TRBV21-1 with TRBJ2-4; TRBD2, the table's D call, was not compared with the DNA. TRBV21-1 is assigned pseudogene status. This CDR3 has 18 residues.

The rearrangement joins TRBV5-6 to TRBJ2-7; D is unclear. The CDR3 sequence is 14 residues long. Trimming took 0 bases from V and 1 from J, leaving 8 bases between them. Germline CDR1 reads SGHDT; CDR2 reads YYEEEE. The CDR3 here is CASSLDSKSYEQYF. CDR3 DNA: TGTGCCAGCAGCTTGGACAGCAAGTCCTACGAGCAGTACTTC.

This sequence joins TRBV28 and TRBJ2-7; TRBD1 agrees at 7 bases. The trim removed 5 bases at V and 2 bases at J, leaving 0 bases unmatched. The CDR3 is made up of 12 amino acids. The germline gives CDR1 MDHEN, CDR2 SYDVKM. CDR3 DNA: TGTGCCAGCAGTACAGGGGCCTACGAGCAGTACTTC. Its protein is CASSTGAYEQYF.

Notes on this clone: Within the sample, other DNA sequences also encode this same CDR3. The chain carries TRBV5-1 and TRBJ1-5; 10 nucleotides agree with TRBD1. Germline V CDR1 and CDR2: SGHRS, YFSETQ. V lost 4 bases, J lost 4 bases, and 2 bases stayed unmatched. This CDR3 is 14 amino acids long. Here the CDR3 reads CASSPGQGNQPQHF. The CDR3 bases are TGCGCCAGCAGCCCGGGACAGGGGAATCAGCCCCAGCATTTT. The full variable domain, its missing parts supplied by reference TRBV5-1 and TRBJ1-5, is KAGVTQTPRYLIKTRGQQVTLSCSPISGHRSVSWYQQTPGQGLQFLFEYFSETQRNKGNFPGRFSGRQFSNSRSEMNVSTLELGDSALYLCASSPGQGNQPQHFGDGTRLSIL.

The chain is built from TRBV29-1 and TRBJ2-4; 13 nucleotides align to TRBD2. The CDR3 runs to 15 residues. Germline loops: CDR1 SQVTM, CDR2 ANQGSEA. V was pared by 5 bases and J by 9 bases, with 10 bases of the junction left unmatched. CDR3 sequence reads: CSVSLRLAGGGIQYF. DNA for the CDR3: TGCAGCGTTTCCCTCCGACTAGCGGGAGGAGGCATTCAGTACTTC.

The V and J genes are TRBV19 and TRBJ1-5; 9 nucleotides align to TRBD1. Germline trimming cut 8 bases from V and 2 bases from J; bases unmatched to any gene: 4. The CDR3 consists of 14 residues. The germline CDR1 and CDR2 sequences are LNHDA and SQIVND (reference sequence). CDR3 residues: CASGRQGGNQPQHF. The CDR3 region has the DNA TGTGCCAGTGGTAGACAGGGGGGCAATCAGCCCCAGCATTTT.

A remark on this clone: The junction departs from germline at one end; a sequencing error may be responsible. Other nucleotide sequences in the sample specify the same CDR3. The chain joins TRBV2 to TRBJ2-7, with D uncertain. Germline assignment: CDR1 SNHLY and CDR2 FYNNEI. The CDR3 consists of 13 residues. Here the CDR3 DNA reads TGCGCCAGCATCCCCGAGAGCTCCTACGAGCAGTACTTC. This codes for CASIPESSYEQYF.